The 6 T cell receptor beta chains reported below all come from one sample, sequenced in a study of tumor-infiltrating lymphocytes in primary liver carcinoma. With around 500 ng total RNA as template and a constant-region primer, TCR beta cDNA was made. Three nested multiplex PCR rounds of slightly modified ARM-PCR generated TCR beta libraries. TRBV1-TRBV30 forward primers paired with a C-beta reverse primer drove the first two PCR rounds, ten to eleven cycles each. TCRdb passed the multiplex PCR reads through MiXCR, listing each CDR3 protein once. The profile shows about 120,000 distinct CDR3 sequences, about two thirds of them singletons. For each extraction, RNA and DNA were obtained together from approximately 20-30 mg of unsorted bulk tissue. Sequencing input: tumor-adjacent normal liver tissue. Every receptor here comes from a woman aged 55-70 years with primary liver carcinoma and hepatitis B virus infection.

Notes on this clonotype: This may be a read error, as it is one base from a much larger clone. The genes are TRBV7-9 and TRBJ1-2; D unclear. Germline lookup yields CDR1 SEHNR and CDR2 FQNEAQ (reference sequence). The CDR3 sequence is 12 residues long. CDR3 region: CASSSNLYGYNF. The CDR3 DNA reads TGTGCCAGCAGCTCAAACCTTTATGGCTACAACTTC.

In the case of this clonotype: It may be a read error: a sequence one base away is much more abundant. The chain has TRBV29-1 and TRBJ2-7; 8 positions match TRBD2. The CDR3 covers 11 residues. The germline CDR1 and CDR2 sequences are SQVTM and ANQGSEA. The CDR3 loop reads CSVGLGYEKYF. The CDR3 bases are TGCAGCGTGGGACTAGGATACGAGAAGTACTTC.

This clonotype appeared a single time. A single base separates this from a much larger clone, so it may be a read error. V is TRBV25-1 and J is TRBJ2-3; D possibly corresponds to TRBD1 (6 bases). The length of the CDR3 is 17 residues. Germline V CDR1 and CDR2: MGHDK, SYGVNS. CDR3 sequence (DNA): TGTGCCAGCAGTGAAGGGCCGAGGGATAAGGACAGAGATATGCAGTATTTT. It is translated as CASSEGPRDKDRDMQYF.

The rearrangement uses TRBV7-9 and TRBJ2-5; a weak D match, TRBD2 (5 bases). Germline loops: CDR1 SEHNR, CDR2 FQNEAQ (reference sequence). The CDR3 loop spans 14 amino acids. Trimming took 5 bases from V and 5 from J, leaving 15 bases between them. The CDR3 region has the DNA TGTGCCAGCAGCCCGAACAAGGGAGATGAGACCCAGTACTTC. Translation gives CASSPNKGDETQYF.

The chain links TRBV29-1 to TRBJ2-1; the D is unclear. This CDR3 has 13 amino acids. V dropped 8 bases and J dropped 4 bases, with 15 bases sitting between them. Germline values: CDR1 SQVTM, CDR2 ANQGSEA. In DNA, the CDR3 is TGCAGCTTTGTTCGGTGGGGATACAATGAGCAGTTCTTC. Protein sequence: CSFVRWGYNEQFF.

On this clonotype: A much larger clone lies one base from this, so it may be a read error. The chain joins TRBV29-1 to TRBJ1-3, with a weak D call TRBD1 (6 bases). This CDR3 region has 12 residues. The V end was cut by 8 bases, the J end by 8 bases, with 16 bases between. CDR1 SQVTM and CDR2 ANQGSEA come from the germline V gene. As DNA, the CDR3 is TGCAGCCGTACCTCTGAGGGGGACACCATATATTTT. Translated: CSRTSEGDTIYF.